This paragraph reports one TCR beta chain. What it recognizes is unknown. These data come from a study of cytomegalovirus exposure and HLA in healthy donors. Study as a whole: Of the donors genotyped, several hundred in all, about 82% fell in the Caucasian-associated ancestry cluster.

The CDR3 covers 15 residues. Germline CDR1 reads GTSNPN; CDR2 reads SVGIG (reference sequence). V gave up 0 bases and J gave up 8 bases, with 16 bases separating them. Whole-study results and caveats: A likely sequencing artifact accounted for one observed cluster of highly shared sequence variants. It was reported in a later analysis that an Asian-associated ancestry cluster showed fewer N-insertions than the approximately 700-donor mean.

Primers: 60 Vbeta forward and 13 Jbeta reverse. Assay: immunoSEQ multiplex PCR; the TCRdb copy retains only in-frame clones and omits some. The sample table includes 190,000 or so clones. The material sequenced was PBMCs. This TCR came from a boy between 10 and 17 years old in good health and CMV-seronegative. The V gene is TRBV30, the J gene TRBJ1-4; D is ambiguous. This CDR3 is CAWSVGVVSSEKLFF. CDR3 sequence (DNA): TGTGCCTGGAGTGTTGGTGTGGTCAGTAGCGAAAAACTGTTTTTT. Full variable domain (missing parts from reference TRBV30 and TRBJ1-4): SQTIHQWPATLVQPVGSPLSLECTVEGTSNPNLYWYRQAAGRGLQLLFYSVGIGQISSEVPQNLSASRPQDRQFILSSKKLLLSDSGFYLCAWSVGVVSSEKLFFGSGTQLSVL.